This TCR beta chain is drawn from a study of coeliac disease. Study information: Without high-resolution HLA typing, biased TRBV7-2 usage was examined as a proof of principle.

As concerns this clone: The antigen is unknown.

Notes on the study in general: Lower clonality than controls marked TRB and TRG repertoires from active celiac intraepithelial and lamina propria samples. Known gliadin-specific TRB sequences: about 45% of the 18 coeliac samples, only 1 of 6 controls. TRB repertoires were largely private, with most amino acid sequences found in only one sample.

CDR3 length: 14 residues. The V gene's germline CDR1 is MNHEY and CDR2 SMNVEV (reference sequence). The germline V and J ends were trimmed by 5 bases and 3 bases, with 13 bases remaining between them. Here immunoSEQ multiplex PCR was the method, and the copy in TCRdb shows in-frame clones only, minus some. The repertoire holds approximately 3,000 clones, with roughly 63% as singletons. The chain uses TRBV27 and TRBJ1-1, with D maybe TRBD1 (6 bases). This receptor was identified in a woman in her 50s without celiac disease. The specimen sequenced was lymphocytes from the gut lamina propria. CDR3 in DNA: TGTGCCAGCAGTAGGGGGAGTGTGGACACTGAAGCTTTCTTT. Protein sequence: CASSRGSVDTEAFF.